The 27 T cell receptor beta chains below all came from one sample that was sequenced in a study of T cell responses to AZD1222 COVID-19 vaccine. Clones were read by immunoSEQ multiplex PCR, and TCRdb kept only the in-frame ones, dropping some. The sample holds approximately 190,000 clones; around 90% are singletons and the top ten take 3.6%. The starting material was peripheral blood, obtained 28 days after the second dose of the MenACWY control vaccine. The receptor source for this set is an adult who received the MenACWY meningococcal vaccine as a control.

The rearrangement joins TRBV5-1 to TRBJ2-7, with D hard to call. The germline V gene encodes CDR1 SGHRS and CDR2 YFSETQ. Trimming removed 5 bases at V and 2 bases at J, with 20 bases between. The CDR3 is 16 amino acids. CDR3 protein: CASRHYEAGSTYEQYF. DNA of the CDR3: TGCGCCAGCAGGCACTACGAGGCAGGATCAACCTACGAGCAGTACTTC.

Only a few counts were recorded for this clone. The chain employs TRBV7-9 and TRBJ1-6; the D is unclear. V lost 3 bases and J 5 bases, leaving 8 bases between the germline ends. This CDR3 is 14 amino acids long. Looked up from germline, CDR1 is SEHNR and CDR2 is FQNEAQ (reference sequence). The CDR3, as DNA: TGTGCCAGCAGCTTTGCTCAGCATAATTCACCCCTCCACTTT. Its protein product is CASSFAQHNSPLHF. The full variable domain, completed using reference TRBV7-9 and TRBJ1-6, is DTGVSQNPRHKITKRGQNVTFRCDPISEHNRLYWYRQTLGQGPEFLTYFQNEAQLEKSRLLSDRFSAERPKGSFSTLEIQRTEQGDSAMYLCASSFAQHNSPLHFGNGTRLTVT.

This chain connects TRBV7-2 to TRBJ2-1; D gene unclear. The CDR3 covers 13 residues. The V end was cut by 3 bases, the J end by 6 bases, with 9 bases between. The germline V gene has CDR1 SGHTA and CDR2 FQGNSA. The CDR3 nucleotides read TGTGCCAGCAGCTTGAAGGGTGGCAATGAGCAGTTCTTC. It is translated as CASSLKGGNEQFF.

The CDR3 nucleotides are TGTGCCACCAGTGATTATCGTGGCTCGTATAACAATGAGCAGTTCTTC. As protein: CATSDYRGSYNNEQFF. The chain combines TRBV24-1 with TRBJ2-1; D unclear. There are 16 residues in the CDR3. Trimming pared 2 bases from V and 5 bases from J, leaving 15 bases between. Germline-derived CDR1 and CDR2 are KGHDR and SFDVKD.

This chain joins TRBV19 and TRBJ2-7; D uncertain. The germline V and J ends were trimmed by 1 base and 6 bases, with 19 bases remaining between them. CDR1 is LNHDA, CDR2 SQIVND, per germline (reference sequence). This CDR3 has 16 residues. The CDR3 coding sequence is TGTGCCAGTAGTATAGGGGCAGTTTTGGTCCAGTCCGAGCAGTACTTC. Translating it yields CASSIGAVLVQSEQYF.

The chain combines TRBV2 with TRBJ2-1; the match to TRBD2 covers 12 bases. Germline-derived CDR1 and CDR2 are SNHLY and FYNNEI. J gave up 8 bases and V 8 bases, and 10 bases lay outside the gene matches. The CDR3 covers 15 residues. CDR3 region: CASPRTSGMVDEQFF. CDR3 sequence (DNA): TGTGCCAGCCCACGGACTAGCGGGATGGTAGATGAGCAGTTCTTC.

The genes are TRBV6-5 and TRBJ1-1; TRBD1 agrees at 7 bases. From germline, CDR1 is MNHEY and CDR2 SVGAGI. The CDR3 contains 12 residues. The junction had 6 bases not matched to a gene; V was cut back by 4 bases and J by 10 bases. CDR3 nucleotide sequence: TGTGCCAGCAGTTTGCTGACAGGGAGAGCTTTCTTT. Amino acid sequence: CASSLLTGRAFF.

The chain uses TRBV9 and TRBJ2-7; 8 bases fit TRBD1. The germline gives CDR1 SGDLS, CDR2 YYNGEE. The CDR3 runs to 13 residues. The trim removed 4 bases at V and 6 bases at J, leaving 6 bases unmatched. CDR3 DNA sequence: TGTGCCAGCAGCCAGGGGGCTAGCACCGAGCAGTACTTC. It yields the protein CASSQGASTEQYF.

This clone was seen a single time. The identical CDR3 is also encoded by other nucleotide sequences in the sample. The gene calls are TRBV6-5 and TRBJ1-5, with 7 bases that match TRBD1. CDR3 size: 13 residues. Unmatched junction bases numbered 2, after V lost 4 bases and J lost 5 bases. Germline V gene data show CDR1 as MNHEY and CDR2 as SVGAGI. For the CDR3, the DNA is TGTGCCAGCAGTTTAGACAGGGATCAGCCCCAGCATTTT. Protein sequence: CASSLDRDQPQHF.

This chain joins TRBV7-9 and TRBJ2-1; D unclear. Germline V gene data show CDR1 as SEHNR and CDR2 as FQNEAQ (reference sequence). This CDR3 has 16 residues. The V end lost 4 bases, the J end lost 0 bases, and 13 bases lay between the germline ends. The CDR3 here is CASSSPIGYSYNEQFF. CDR3 DNA sequence: TGTGCCAGCAGCTCTCCTATCGGTTACTCCTACAATGAGCAGTTCTTC.

The gene calls are TRBV2 and TRBJ2-2; 10 bases are shared with TRBD2. Germline loops: CDR1 SNHLY, CDR2 FYNNEI. This CDR3 is 15 amino acids long. J lost 7 bases, V lost 6 bases, and 8 bases had no gene match. CDR3 DNA sequence: TGTGCCAGCAGGGCAGTAGCGGGAGGAGGCGGGGAGCTGTTTTTT. Its translation: CASRAVAGGGGELFF.

This rearrangement joins TRBV5-6 to TRBJ2-1; D is possibly TRBD2 (5 bases). Germline values: CDR1 SGHDT, CDR2 YYEEEE. Trimming took off 0 bases at V and 0 bases at J, with 7 bases between the two ends. The CDR3 runs 15 residues. This CDR3 is CASSLVGSSYNEQFF. DNA for the CDR3: TGTGCCAGCAGCTTGGTAGGGAGCTCCTACAATGAGCAGTTCTTC. Looking up the rest from reference TRBV5-6 and TRBJ2-1 gives the full variable domain: DAGVTQSPTHLIKTRGQQVTLRCSPKSGHDTVSWYQQALGQGPQFIFQYYEEEERQRGNFPDRFSGHQFPNYSSELNVNALLLGDSALYLCASSLVGSSYNEQFFGPGTRLTVL.

The rearrangement links TRBV5-1 to TRBJ2-7; D gene unclear. From germline, CDR1 is SGHRS and CDR2 YFSETQ. The CDR3 spans 14 residues. Deletions cut 3 bases from V and 0 bases from J, with 10 bases between. CDR3 sequence: CASSSRGRSYEQYF. The CDR3 coding sequence is TGCGCCAGCAGCTCACGCGGACGCTCCTACGAGCAGTACTTC.

This chain joins TRBV5-6 and TRBJ1-6, with D unresolved. The V gene's germline CDR1 is SGHDT and CDR2 YYEEEE. The CDR3 consists of 16 residues. Trimming shortened V by 4 bases and J by 0 bases, and 11 bases separated the two germline ends. The CDR3 sequence is CASSQQKSSYNSPLHF. Here the CDR3 DNA reads TGTGCCAGCAGCCAACAGAAAAGCTCCTATAATTCACCCCTCCACTTT.

This chain uses TRBV5-1 with TRBJ2-7; 9 bases line up with TRBD1. The V gene end was trimmed by 1 base and the J gene end by 3 bases; junction bases not matched to a gene: 2. Germline V gives CDR1 SGHRS, CDR2 YFSETQ. The length of the CDR3 is 14 residues. CDR3 DNA: TGCGCCAGCAGCTTGACAGGGGGCGGCTACGAGCAGTACTTC. Translated: CASSLTGGGYEQYF.

V is TRBV6-6 and J is TRBJ1-1; 7 bases are shared with TRBD1. Germline lookup yields CDR1 MNHNY and CDR2 SVGAGI (reference sequence). The CDR3 has 14 residues. With 5 bases clipped from V and 1 base from J, the junction kept 4 bases outside the gene matches. The CDR3 region has the DNA TGTGCCAGCAGTCCGGGACAGCGGAACACTGAAGCTTTCTTT. This translates into CASSPGQRNTEAFF.

This sequence joins TRBV4-1 and TRBJ2-1, with 10 bases aligning to TRBD2. Trimming at V came to 0 bases and at J to 0 bases, leaving 5 bases not matched to a gene. The CDR3 contains 18 residues. Germline CDR1 is MGHRA and CDR2 is YSYEKL. In DNA form, the CDR3 reads TGCGCCAGCAGCCAAGAGGGACTAGCGTACAGCTCCTACAATGAGCAGTTCTTC. Encoded protein: CASSQEGLAYSSYNEQFF.

This chain connects TRBV24-1 to TRBJ1-5; a weak D match, TRBD1 (5 bases). The CDR3 totals 15 residues. Germline-derived CDR1 and CDR2 are KGHDR and SFDVKD. Trimming removed 5 bases from V and 4 bases from J, with 14 bases in between. CDR3: CATSAETEGNQPQHF. The CDR3 DNA is TGTGCCACCAGTGCGGAGACAGAGGGAAATCAGCCCCAGCATTTT.

Turning to this clone: Different DNA sequences within this sample yield the same CDR3. This rearrangement joins TRBV20-1 to TRBJ2-1, with 7 bases that match TRBD2. The CDR3 totals 11 residues. Losses at the gene ends were 4 bases for V and 7 bases for J; bases not matched to a gene: 1. Germline lookup yields CDR1 DFQATT and CDR2 SNEGSKA (reference sequence). CDR3 nucleotides: TGCAGTGCTACACTAGCGAATGAGCAGTTCTTC. It codes for CSATLANEQFF.

The CDR3 spells CASSYPLGGYMDEQFF. For the CDR3, the DNA is TGTGCCAGCAGTTACCCTCTTGGGGGGTACATGGATGAGCAGTTCTTC. The chain is built from TRBV6-2 or TRBV6-3 and TRBJ2-1; D possibly corresponds to TRBD2 (6 bases). CDR1 is MNHEY, CDR2 SVGEGT, per germline. V dropped 2 bases and J dropped 8 bases, with 19 bases sitting between them. The CDR3 covers 16 residues.

The gene calls are TRBV24-1 and TRBJ1-1; TRBD1 might be the D (6 bases). This CDR3 spans 21 amino acids. The germline V gene encodes CDR1 KGHDR and CDR2 SFDVKD. V shed 3 bases and J shed 1 base, with 29 bases lying between them. This chain's CDR3 is CATSDPQSPTGRRSTNTEAFF. The CDR3 DNA is TGTGCCACCAGTGATCCTCAATCTCCCACAGGGCGCCGATCCACGAACACTGAAGCTTTCTTT.

This chain connects TRBV5-1 to TRBJ2-7; the D gene is possibly TRBD1 (5 bases). V lost 3 bases to trimming and J lost 0 bases, with 16 bases between them. The CDR3 covers 16 residues. Germline V gene lookup returns CDR1 SGHRS and CDR2 YFSETQ. The CDR3 DNA reads as TGCGCCAGCAGCTCCCAGGGTGGCAGTAGCTCCTACGAGCAGTACTTC. This gives the protein CASSSQGGSSSYEQYF.

V usage is TRBV10-2 and J usage is TRBJ1-2; D gene unclear. The CDR3 has 15 residues. V was cut by 6 bases and J by 2 bases, with 16 bases left in between. The germline gives CDR1 WSHSY, CDR2 SAAADI. CDR3 in DNA: TGCGCCAGCAGGGAGACCGCAGCCCGCAACTATGGCTACACCTTC. Its translation is CASRETAARNYGYTF.

The V gene is TRBV9, the J gene TRBJ2-3; no clear D gene. Trimming shortened V by 0 bases and J by 3 bases, and 11 bases separated the two germline ends. Looked up from germline, CDR1 is SGDLS and CDR2 is YYNGEE. The CDR3 runs to 15 residues. The CDR3 nucleotides are TGTGCCAGCAGCGTAGGGCTAGGATCAACAGATACGCAGTATTTT. Its protein product is CASSVGLGSTDTQYF.

About this clone itself: At one of its ends the junction is not consistent with the germline gene, which may arise from a read error. V is TRBV7-2 and J is TRBJ2-1, with 11 bases matching TRBD2. CDR3 size: 17 residues. The germline V gene has CDR1 SGHTA and CDR2 FQGNSA. The CDR3 sequence: CASSLTLLAGVYSEQFF. The CDR3 region has the DNA TGTGCCAGCAGCCTGACATTACTAGCGGGAGTGTACAGTGAGCAGTTCTTC.

The rearrangement joins TRBV10-3 to TRBJ1-2; no clear D. The CDR3 contains 15 residues. Deletions cut 1 base from V and 7 bases from J, with 16 bases between. Germline CDR1 ENHRY, CDR2 SYGVKD. The CDR3 protein is CAISEWEVENGGYTF. In DNA, the CDR3 is TGTGCCATCAGTGAGTGGGAGGTTGAGAACGGTGGCTACACCTTC.

This clone appeared once. The chain is built from TRBV6-2 or TRBV6-3 and TRBJ2-2; 7 bases agree with TRBD1. The V and J ends lost 6 bases and 1 base, in that order; junction bases with no gene match: 8. The CDR3 length is 16 residues. Germline CDR1 MNHEY, CDR2 SVGEGT. CDR3 sequence: CASSQTGVGNTGELFF. CDR3 nucleotides: TGTGCCAGCAGCCAAACAGGGGTTGGGAACACCGGGGAGCTGTTTTTT.